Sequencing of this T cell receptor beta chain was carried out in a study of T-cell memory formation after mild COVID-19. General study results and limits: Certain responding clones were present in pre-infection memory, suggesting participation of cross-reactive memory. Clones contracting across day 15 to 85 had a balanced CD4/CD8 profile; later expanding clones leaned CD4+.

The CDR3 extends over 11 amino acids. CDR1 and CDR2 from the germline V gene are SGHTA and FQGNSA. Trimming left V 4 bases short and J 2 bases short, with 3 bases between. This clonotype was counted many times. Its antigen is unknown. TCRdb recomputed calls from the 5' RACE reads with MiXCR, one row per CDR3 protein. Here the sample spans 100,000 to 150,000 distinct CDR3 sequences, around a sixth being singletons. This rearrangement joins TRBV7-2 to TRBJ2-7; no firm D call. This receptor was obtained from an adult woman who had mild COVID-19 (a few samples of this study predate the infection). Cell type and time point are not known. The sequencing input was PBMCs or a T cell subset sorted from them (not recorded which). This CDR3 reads CASSSAYEQYF. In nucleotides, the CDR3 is TGTGCCAGCAGCTCAGCCTACGAGCAGTACTTC.